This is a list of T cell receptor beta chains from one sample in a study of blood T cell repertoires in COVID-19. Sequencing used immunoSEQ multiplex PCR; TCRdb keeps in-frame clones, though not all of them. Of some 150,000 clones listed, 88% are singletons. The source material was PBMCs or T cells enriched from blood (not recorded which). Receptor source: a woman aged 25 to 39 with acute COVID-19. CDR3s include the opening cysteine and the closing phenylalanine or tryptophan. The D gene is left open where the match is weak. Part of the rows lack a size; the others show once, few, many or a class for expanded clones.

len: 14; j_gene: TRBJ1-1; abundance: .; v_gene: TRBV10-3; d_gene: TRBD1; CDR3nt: TGTGCCATCAGGGGACAGGGGGCGGGCACTGAAGCTTTCTTT; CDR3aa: CAIRGQGAGTEAFF
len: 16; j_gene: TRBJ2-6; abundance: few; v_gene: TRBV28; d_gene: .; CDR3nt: TGTGCCAGCAGCCTAACAGGGTTCGCTGGGGCCAACGTCCTGACTTTC; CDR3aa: CASSLTGFAGANVLTF
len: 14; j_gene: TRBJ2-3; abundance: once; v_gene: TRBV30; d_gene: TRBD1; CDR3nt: TGTGCCTGGAGTGTACAGGGGGGCCCAGATACGCAGTATTTT; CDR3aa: CAWSVQGGPDTQYF
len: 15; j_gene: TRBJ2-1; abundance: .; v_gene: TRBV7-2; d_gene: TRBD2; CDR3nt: TGTGCCAGCAGCTTAGCGCCTAGCGGGATCAATGAGCAGTTCTTC; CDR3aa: CASSLAPSGINEQFF
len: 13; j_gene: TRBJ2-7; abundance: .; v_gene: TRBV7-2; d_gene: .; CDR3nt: TGTGCCAGCAGCTTAGGCAGATACTACGAGCAGTACTTC; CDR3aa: CASSLGRYYEQYF
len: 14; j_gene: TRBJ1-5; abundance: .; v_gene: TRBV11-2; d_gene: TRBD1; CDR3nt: TGTGCCAGCAGCAAAGACAGGGTCAATCAGCCCCAGCATTTT; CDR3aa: CASSKDRVNQPQHF
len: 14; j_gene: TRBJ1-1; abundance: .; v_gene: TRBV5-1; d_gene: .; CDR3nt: TGCGCCAGCAGCTTGGTTGTGCAGTCGCCCGTAGCTTTCTTT; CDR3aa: CASSLVVQSPVAFF
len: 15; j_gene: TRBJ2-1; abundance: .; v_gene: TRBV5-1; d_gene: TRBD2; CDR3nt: TGCGCCAGCAGCCTGGGACTAGCGGAGTACAATGAGCAGTTCTTC; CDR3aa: CASSLGLAEYNEQFF
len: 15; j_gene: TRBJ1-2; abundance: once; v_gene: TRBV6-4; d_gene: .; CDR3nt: TGTGCCAGCAGTGGTCTGCCGGGAGCTAACTATGGCTACACCTTC; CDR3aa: CASSGLPGANYGYTF
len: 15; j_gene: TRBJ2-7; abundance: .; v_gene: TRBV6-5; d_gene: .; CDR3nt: TGTGCCAGCAGTTACTCATACTTATCCGAGCACGAGCAGTACTTC; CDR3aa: CASSYSYLSEHEQYF
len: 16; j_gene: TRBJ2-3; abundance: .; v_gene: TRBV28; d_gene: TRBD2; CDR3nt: TGTGCCAGCAGTTCGGGACTAGGAGGGCGCACAGATACGCAGTATTTT; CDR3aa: CASSSGLGGRTDTQYF
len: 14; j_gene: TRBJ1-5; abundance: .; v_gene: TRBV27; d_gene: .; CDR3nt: TGTGCCAGCAGATCGGCAGGTAGCAATCAGCCCCAGCATTTT; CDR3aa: CASRSAGSNQPQHF
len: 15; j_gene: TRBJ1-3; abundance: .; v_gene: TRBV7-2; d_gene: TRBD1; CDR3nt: TGTGCCACCGGACAGGGGACCCTCTCTGGAAGCACCATATATTTT; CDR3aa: CATGQGTLSGSTIYF
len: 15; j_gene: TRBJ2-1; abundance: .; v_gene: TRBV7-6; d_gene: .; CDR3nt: TGTGCCAGCAGCTTGGTTCCGAGCTCCTACAATGAGCAGTTCTTC; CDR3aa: CASSLVPSSYNEQFF
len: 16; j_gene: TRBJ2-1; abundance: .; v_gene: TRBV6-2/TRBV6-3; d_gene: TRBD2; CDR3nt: TGTGCCAGCAGTTACCGGTTGCGGGAGATCTACAATGAGCAGTTCTTC; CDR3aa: CASSYRLREIYNEQFF
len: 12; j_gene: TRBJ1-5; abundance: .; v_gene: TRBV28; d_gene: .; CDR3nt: TGTGCCAGCAGCTTACTTATCCAGCCCCAGCATTTT; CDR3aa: CASSLLIQPQHF
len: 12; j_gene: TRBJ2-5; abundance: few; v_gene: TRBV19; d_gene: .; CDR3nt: TGTGCCAGTAGTTTCGGGCAAGAGACCCAGTACTTC; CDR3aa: CASSFGQETQYF
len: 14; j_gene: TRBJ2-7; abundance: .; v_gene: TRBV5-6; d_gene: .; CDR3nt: TGTGCCAGCAGCTTTAGCGCCGGGACCTACGAGCAGTACTTC; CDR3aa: CASSFSAGTYEQYF
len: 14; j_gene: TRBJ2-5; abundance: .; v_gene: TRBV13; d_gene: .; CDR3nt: TGTGCCAGCAGCCTACTTACTAGCCAAGAGACCCAGTACTTC; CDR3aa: CASSLLTSQETQYF
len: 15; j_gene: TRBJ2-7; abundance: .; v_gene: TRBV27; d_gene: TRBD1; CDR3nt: TGTGCCAGCAGTAGACCTCGACAGGGGTTCTACGAGCAGTACTTC; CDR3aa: CASSRPRQGFYEQYF
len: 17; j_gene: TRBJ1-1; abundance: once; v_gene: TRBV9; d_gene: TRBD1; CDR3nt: TGTGCCAGCAGCGTAGCGGGGACAGGGGAGGTCGACACTGAAGCTTTCTTT; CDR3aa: CASSVAGTGEVDTEAFF
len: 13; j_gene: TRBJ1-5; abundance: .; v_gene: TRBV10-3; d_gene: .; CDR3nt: TGTGCCATCAGTGATGGCCTCTCGGGGCCCCAGCATTTT; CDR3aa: CAISDGLSGPQHF
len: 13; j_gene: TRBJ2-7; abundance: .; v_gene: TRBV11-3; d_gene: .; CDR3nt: TGTGCCAGCAGCTCCAGCGGCGGATACGAGCAGTACTTC; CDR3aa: CASSSSGGYEQYF